Below are 6 T cell receptor beta chains sequenced from a single sample in a study of blood T cell repertoires in COVID-19. The assay was immunoSEQ multiplex PCR, and TCRdb's table has in-frame clones only and misses some. The sample contains about 65,000 clones, approximately 93% of which appear only once. The specimen sequenced was peripheral blood. These receptor sequences come from a man aged 65 to 79 with active COVID-19.

In DNA form, the CDR3 reads TGTGCCAGCAGTCTAAACCCTGGGAGGGGACCCAAGAACACCGGGGAGCTGTTTTTT. It yields the protein CASSLNPGRGPKNTGELFF. J is TRBJ2-2 and V is TRBV28, with TRBD2 matching over 7 bases. V shed 5 bases, J shed 1 base, and the junction held 16 bases outside the gene matches. The CDR3 is 19 residues long. CDR1 and CDR2 from the germline V gene are MDHEN and SYDVKM. The entire variable domain, with the rest obtained from reference TRBV28 and TRBJ2-2, is as follows: DVKVTQSSRYLVKRTGEKVFLECVQDMDHENMFWYRQDPGLGLRLIYFSYDVKMKEKGDIPEGYSVSREKKERFSLILESASTNQTSMYLCASSLNPGRGPKNTGELFFGEGSRLTVL.

The CDR3 is CASSQGVGGSSYEQYF. The DNA of the CDR3 is TGTGCCAGCAGCCAAGGTGTGGGGGGGAGCTCCTACGAGCAGTACTTC. This chain connects TRBV4-2 to TRBJ2-7; 7 bases agree with TRBD2. The J segment lost 0 bases and the V segment lost 1 base, leaving 6 bases of the junction unmatched. CDR1 and CDR2 (germline): LGHNA, YNFKEQ. CDR3 length: 16 amino acids.

This rearrangement joins TRBV6-2 or TRBV6-3 to TRBJ2-7; possibly TRBD1 for D (6 bases). The CDR3 has 13 amino acids. Trimming stripped 4 bases from V and 3 bases from J, with 10 bases between. Per the germline V gene, CDR1 is MNHEY and CDR2 is SVGEGT. CDR3 residues: CASSFDRHYEQYV. The CDR3 coding sequence is TGTGCCAGCAGTTTCGACAGGCACTACGAGCAGTACGTC.

The V call is TRBV10-3, the J call TRBJ2-7; 9 bases map to TRBD1. Germline lookup yields CDR1 ENHRY and CDR2 SYGVKD. V was pared by 11 bases and J by 2 bases, with 10 bases of the junction left unmatched. CDR3 length equals 14 residues. In nucleotides, the CDR3 is TGTGCCTCCCAGGTGGGGACAGGGACCTACGAGCAGTACTTC. This codes for CASQVGTGTYEQYF.

This rearrangement joins TRBV5-4 to TRBJ1-2, with 8 bases identical to TRBD1. CDR1 and CDR2 (germline): SGHNT, YYREEE (reference sequence). After removal of 9 bases from V and 0 bases from J, the junction contained 16 bases not matched to a gene. CDR3 length equals 17 residues. CDR3 sequence reads: CATQSGTGGLANYGYTF. CDR3 nucleotide sequence: TGTGCCACCCAATCCGGGACAGGTGGGCTAGCTAACTATGGCTACACCTTC. The full variable domain, its missing parts supplied by reference TRBV5-4 and TRBJ1-2, is ETGVTQSPTHLIKTRGQQVTLRCSSQSGHNTVSWYQQALGQGPQFIFQYYREEENGRGNFPPRFSGLQFPNYSSELNVNALELDDSALYLCATQSGTGGLANYGYTFGSGTRLTVV.

The chain joins TRBV5-1 to TRBJ1-6; 8 bases agree with TRBD1. Germline V CDR1 and CDR2: SGHRS, YFSETQ. With 6 bases clipped from V and 3 bases from J, the junction kept 11 bases outside the gene matches. The length of the CDR3 is 17 residues. CDR3 in DNA: TGCGCCAGCACCGACGGACAGGGTATCTTCTATAATTCACCCCTCCACTTT. Translating gives CASTDGQGIFYNSPLHF.